The clone carrying this T cell receptor beta chain was counted many times. Its target is unknown. These data belong to a study of T-cell memory formation after mild COVID-19. Overall study findings and caveats: Cross-reactive memory appears to have joined, as suggested by some responding clones showing up in pre-infection memory. CM and EM subsets held most contracting CD4+ clones; EMRA held CD8+ ones. Second-wave clones that peaked on day 37 lacked confirmed SARS-CoV-2 specificity.

Amplification by 5'RACE using constant-segment primers produced TCR alpha and TCR beta cDNA libraries that carried sample barcodes and UMIs. TCRdb fed the 5' RACE reads into MiXCR, producing one record per CDR3 protein. The sample carries about 130,000 distinct CDR3 sequences, about 6.5% recorded once. This CDR3 comprises 16 residues. Germline trimming cut 2 bases from V and 0 bases from J; bases unmatched to any gene: 6. Germline V gene lookup returns CDR1 GTSNPN and CDR2 SVGIG (reference sequence). Specimen: PBMCs or a T cell subset sorted from them (not recorded which). The receptor's source is an adult woman who had mild COVID-19 (a few samples of this study predate the infection). Cell type and time point are not known. J is TRBJ2-2 and V is TRBV30; the match to TRBD1 covers 7 bases. The chain's CDR3 is CAWSRGLVANTGELFF. CDR3 sequence (DNA): TGTGCCTGGAGTAGGGGGCTGGTGGCGAACACCGGGGAGCTGTTTTTT.